Below, 26 T cell receptor beta chains from the same sample are listed, as sequenced in a study of cytomegalovirus exposure and HLA in healthy donors. The PCR made use of 60 Vbeta and 13 Jbeta primers. Profiling relied on immunoSEQ multiplex PCR, and the TCRdb table lists in-frame clones only, not all of them. Of roughly 170,000 clones in the sample, 65% to 90% were seen once. The source material was PBMCs. These receptors were obtained from a girl aged 2-10 years in good health and CMV-seropositive.

CDR3 sequence reads: CASSPLQGATPGNTIYF. The CDR3 nucleotides are TGTGCCAGCTCACCCTTGCAGGGGGCGACCCCTGGAAACACCATATATTTT. The chain carries TRBV18 and TRBJ1-3, with TRBD1 matching over 8 bases. The CDR3 totals 17 residues. The V gene's germline CDR1 is KGHSH and CDR2 LQKENI. Germline trimming cut 3 bases from V and 2 bases from J; bases unmatched to any gene: 9.

The CDR3 DNA reads as TGTGCCAGCTCACTTCGGACAGGCGAGCAGTACTTC. As protein: CASSLRTGEQYF. V and J are TRBV18 and TRBJ2-7, with TRBD1 matching 7 bases. Germline V lookup: CDR1 KGHSH, CDR2 LQKENI. The CDR3 loop spans 12 amino acids. V shed 4 bases and J 6 bases; nucleotides not matched to a gene: 3.

This clone appeared a few times. The chain combines TRBV7-3 with TRBJ1-1, with D uncertain. Trimming shortened V by 1 base and J by 6 bases, and 12 bases separated the two germline ends. Germline CDR1 reads SGHTA; CDR2 reads FQGTGA. CDR3 length: 14 amino acids. The CDR3 loop reads CASSLSGGNAEAFF. DNA for the CDR3: TGTGCCAGCAGCTTAAGCGGTGGTAACGCTGAAGCTTTCTTT.

The rearrangement uses TRBV19 and TRBJ2-1, with 11 bases aligning to TRBD2. The CDR3 covers 17 residues. The trim removed 4 bases at V and 4 bases at J, leaving 9 bases unmatched. Germline CDR1 and CDR2: LNHDA and SQIVND (reference sequence). The CDR3 DNA is TGTGCCAGTAGTAAAGAGCCCCTAGCGGGGGGTTACAATGAGCAGTTCTTC. Encoded protein: CASSKEPLAGGYNEQFF.

CDR3 in amino acids: CASSQEFLTGGTEAFF. DNA of the CDR3: TGCGCCAGCAGCCAAGAGTTCTTGACAGGGGGCACTGAAGCTTTCTTT. This chain joins TRBV4-1 and TRBJ1-1; 9 bases line up with TRBD1. V was pared by 0 bases and J by 4 bases, with 6 bases of the junction left unmatched. There are 16 residues in the CDR3. Germline CDR1 MGHRA, CDR2 YSYEKL.

This sequence joins TRBV10-3 and TRBJ2-2; 7 bases are a match to TRBD2. Trimming at V came to 6 bases and at J to 3 bases, leaving 16 bases not matched to a gene. This CDR3 region has 18 residues. Germline V gives CDR1 ENHRY, CDR2 SYGVKD. The CDR3: CAISGAGLEGAYTGELFF. In nucleotides, the CDR3 is TGTGCCATCAGCGGAGCGGGGTTGGAGGGCGCGTACACCGGGGAGCTGTTTTTT.

This chain uses TRBV7-9 with TRBJ2-1, with 8 bases that match TRBD2. The CDR3 consists of 16 residues. The junction had 14 bases not matched to a gene; V was cut back by 3 bases and J by 10 bases. Germline CDR1 reads SEHNR; CDR2 reads FQNEAQ (reference sequence). CDR3 nucleotide sequence: TGTGCCAGCAGCTTCGGGTTCGGGAGGGCGGCTTGGGAGCAGTTCTTC. As protein: CASSFGFGRAAWEQFF.

This clone came up once. The J gene is TRBJ2-3, the V gene TRBV4-1; D is unresolved. V was clipped by 2 bases and J by 2 bases, with 11 bases between them. The germline V gene encodes CDR1 MGHRA and CDR2 YSYEKL. The CDR3 has 15 amino acids. The CDR3 here is CASSQPLFNTDTQYF. CDR3 DNA: TGCGCCAGCAGCCAACCCCTCTTTAACACAGATACGCAGTATTTT.

The V call is TRBV7-8, the J call TRBJ2-3; D might be TRBD2 (6 bases). CDR1 and CDR2 from the germline V gene are SGHVS and FQNEAQ. This CDR3 contains 16 residues. The ends were cut back, 5 bases at V and 5 bases at J, with 20 bases in the middle. The CDR3 nucleotides are TGTGCCAGCAGCCTACGTGTCGGGGGTTTGGGAGATACGCAGTATTTT. Translated, it gives CASSLRVGGLGDTQYF.

The chain carries TRBV6-1 and TRBJ2-2; D might be TRBD2 (5 bases). This CDR3 comprises 14 residues. In germline, CDR1 is MNHNS, CDR2 SASEGT. Trimming stripped 6 bases from V and 1 base from J, with 9 bases between. The CDR3 region is CASRPGLNTGELFF. In nucleotides, the CDR3 is TGTGCCAGCAGGCCGGGATTGAACACCGGGGAGCTGTTTTTT.

This sequence joins TRBV7-3 and TRBJ2-6; D is perhaps TRBD1 (6 bases). This CDR3 comprises 19 residues. Germline V gene sequence: CDR1 SGHTA, CDR2 FQGTGA. Trimming pared 6 bases from V and 0 bases from J, leaving 21 bases between. The CDR3 region is CASRPMGTPSSSGANVLTF. CDR3 bases: TGTGCCAGCAGGCCAATGGGGACACCGTCGAGCTCTGGGGCCAACGTCCTGACTTTC.

V and J are TRBV4-2 and TRBJ1-2, with no clear D. V was cut by 1 base and J by 4 bases, with 13 bases left in between. Germline V gene lookup returns CDR1 LGHNA and CDR2 YNFKEQ. The CDR3 runs 15 residues. This CDR3 is CASSQGEHGFYGYTF. The CDR3 DNA sequence: TGTGCCAGCAGCCAAGGGGAGCACGGATTCTATGGCTACACCTTC.

This clone was recorded a few times. The chain has TRBV6-1 and TRBJ2-1; TRBD2 matches at 10 bases. Trimming took 6 bases from V and 2 from J; bases not matched to a gene: 4. Germline CDR1 is MNHNS and CDR2 is SASEGT. The CDR3 has 15 residues. This CDR3 reads CASRSSGGTYNEQFF. The CDR3 nucleotides are TGTGCCAGCAGATCTAGCGGGGGCACCTACAATGAGCAGTTCTTC.

This clone was detected only once. V gene TRBV30 combines with J gene TRBJ2-7; 7 bases are a match to TRBD2. The J segment lost 4 bases and the V segment lost 3 bases, leaving 12 bases of the junction unmatched. The germline V gene encodes CDR1 GTSNPN and CDR2 SVGIG (reference sequence). The CDR3 contains 15 residues. The CDR3 reads CAWRRFEGRDYEQYF. The CDR3 DNA reads as TGTGCCTGGAGGAGATTCGAGGGGAGGGATTACGAGCAGTACTTC.

This sequence joins TRBV9 and TRBJ2-7; TRBD2 aligns across 9 bases. The germline CDR1 and CDR2 sequences are SGDLS and YYNGEE. This CDR3 is 17 amino acids long. The junction had 14 bases not matched to a gene; V was cut back by 0 bases and J by 7 bases. CDR3 in amino acids: CASSVGAGRGRAGEQYF. The CDR3 DNA reads TGTGCCAGCAGCGTAGGAGCTGGGCGCGGGAGGGCAGGAGAGCAGTACTTC.

DNA for the CDR3: TGTGCCAGTCGAAGACAGGGGGACAATGAGCAGTTCTTC. It encodes CASRRQGDNEQFF. This chain uses TRBV19 with TRBJ2-1; 9 nucleotides agree with TRBD1. Germline V gene sequence: CDR1 LNHDA, CDR2 SQIVND (reference sequence). Losses at the gene ends were 8 bases for V and 5 bases for J; bases not matched to a gene: 4. This CDR3 spans 13 amino acids.

The genes are TRBV5-1 and TRBJ1-1; possibly TRBD1 for D (6 bases). V shed 0 bases and J shed 7 bases, with 19 bases lying between them. The CDR3 extends over 16 amino acids. Germline assignment: CDR1 SGHRS and CDR2 YFSETQ. The CDR3 DNA reads TGCGCCAGCAGCTTGGCGGGACGGGGGGGGCGCTGTGAAGCTTTCTTT. It is translated as CASSLAGRGGRCEAFF. Drawing the rest from reference TRBV5-1 and TRBJ1-1, the complete variable domain is KAGVTQTPRYLIKTRGQQVTLSCSPISGHRSVSWYQQTPGQGLQFLFEYFSETQRNKGNFPGRFSGRQFSNSRSEMNVSTLELGDSALYLCASSLAGRGGRCEAFFGQGTRLTVV.

V is TRBV7-7 and J is TRBJ2-3; D perhaps matches TRBD1 (6 bases). The germline gives CDR1 SSHAT, CDR2 FNYEAQ (reference sequence). Trimming took off 5 bases at V and 0 bases at J, with 15 bases between the two ends. The CDR3 consists of 16 residues. CDR3 sequence reads: CASSKTWTVSTDTQYF. The DNA of the CDR3 is TGTGCCAGCAGCAAAACATGGACAGTGAGCACAGATACGCAGTATTTT.

The rearrangement links TRBV19 to TRBJ2-5; D might be TRBD2 (6 bases). The ends were cut back, 1 base at V and 2 bases at J, with 14 bases in the middle. In germline, CDR1 is LNHDA, CDR2 SQIVND (reference sequence). CDR3 size: 16 residues. Here the CDR3 DNA reads TGTGCCAGTAGTATAGGGGGGGTTTTGGGGCAAGAGACCCAGTACTTC. It is translated as CASSIGGVLGQETQYF. Supplemented by reference TRBV19 and TRBJ2-5, the full variable domain reads DGGITQSPKYLFRKEGQNVTLSCEQNLNHDAMYWYRQDPGQGLRLIYYSQIVNDFQKGDIAEGYSVSREKKESFPLTVTSAQKNPTAFYLCASSIGGVLGQETQYFGPGTRLLVL.

This clone has more than one count but fewer than ten. The chain couples TRBV5-1 to TRBJ1-4; a weak D match, TRBD1 (6 bases). V was cut by 3 bases and J by 6 bases, with 12 bases left in between. CDR1 SGHRS and CDR2 YFSETQ come from the germline V gene. The CDR3 length is 14 residues. CDR3 nucleotide sequence: TGCGCCAGCAGCTGGGGGGGGCTAGATGAAAAACTGTTTTTT. Protein sequence: CASSWGGLDEKLFF.

The rearrangement links TRBV2 to TRBJ2-3, with 15 bases identical to TRBD2. Germline V gene sequence: CDR1 SNHLY, CDR2 FYNNEI. This CDR3 region has 15 residues. With V trimmed by 5 bases and J by 6 bases, 3 bases remained unmatched. The CDR3 region is CASSLGLAGGDTQYF. In DNA, the CDR3 is TGTGCCAGCAGTCTCGGACTAGCGGGGGGGGATACGCAGTATTTT.

This clone showed up just a few times. This chain joins TRBV6-5 and TRBJ2-7; D is perhaps TRBD1 (5 bases). The V and J ends lost 7 bases and 7 bases respectively, with 23 bases between them. This CDR3 contains 15 residues. The germline gives CDR1 MNHEY, CDR2 SVGAGI. The CDR3 sequence: CASTNPGRVKGEQYF. The CDR3 DNA sequence: TGTGCCAGCACCAACCCGGGCAGGGTGAAAGGAGAGCAGTACTTC.

V and J are TRBV30 and TRBJ1-5; 8 nucleotides agree with TRBD1. Germline loops: CDR1 GTSNPN, CDR2 SVGIG (reference sequence). V lost 5 bases, J lost 3 bases, and 3 bases stayed unmatched. This CDR3 contains 13 residues. The CDR3 DNA is TGTGCCTGGGCGACAGGGGACAATCAGCCCCAGCATTTT. Translating gives CAWATGDNQPQHF. The complete variable domain, with remaining parts taken from reference TRBV30 and TRBJ1-5, reads SQTIHQWPATLVQPVGSPLSLECTVEGTSNPNLYWYRQAAGRGLQLLFYSVGIGQISSEVPQNLSASRPQDRQFILSSKKLLLSDSGFYLCAWATGDNQPQHFGDGTRLSIL.

The V and J genes are TRBV13 and TRBJ2-7; a possible D gene is TRBD1 (6 bases). The germline CDR1 and CDR2 sequences are PRHDT and FYEKMQ (reference sequence). Deletions cut 5 bases from V and 6 bases from J, with 11 bases between. This CDR3 has 12 amino acids. CDR3 coding DNA: TGTGCCAGCAGCCTTACAGGGTGCGAGCAGTACTTC. The encoded protein is CASSLTGCEQYF.

This clone occurred a few times. This chain uses TRBV28 with TRBJ2-7; D gene uncertain. Trimming shortened V by 4 bases and J by 2 bases, and 9 bases separated the two germline ends. CDR3 length equals 13 residues. Germline V gene sequence: CDR1 MDHEN, CDR2 SYDVKM. CDR3 sequence reads: CASSSPPTYEQYF. The CDR3, as DNA: TGTGCCAGCAGTTCCCCCCCCACCTACGAGCAGTACTTC.

The rearrangement uses TRBV9 and TRBJ2-7; maybe TRBD1 (6 bases). V was pared by 3 bases and J by 6 bases, with 10 bases between. This CDR3 is 12 amino acids long. The germline CDR1 and CDR2 sequences are SGDLS and YYNGEE. CDR3 nucleotide sequence: TGTGCCAGCAGCGGCAGGGGTGGCGAGCAGTACTTC. Translation: CASSGRGGEQYF.